This TCR beta chain is drawn from a study of cytotoxic CD8 clonotypes in ibrutinib-treated CLL (dated by TCRdb to 2020 to 2022). Concerning the study at large: The cohort included approximately 15 treatment-naive and under 13 relapsed/refractory patients; about 17 were IGHV unmutated. Cryopreserved peripheral blood mononuclear cells were collected before treatment, at response, and at either disease progression or sustained remission. Longitudinal samples were obtainable from 26 of the 86 participants in the trial. An average of approximately 260,000 productive templates and approximately 91,000 productive rearrangements was obtained per sample. Partial responses were observed in roughly 25 patients and complete responses in 2; after a median follow-up of around 64 months, remission was maintained in 15 or so patients and progression was observed in about twelve. All remission and progressive disease samples were collected while patients were still receiving ibrutinib. Response samples were taken after a median of 12 months on treatment, ranging from roughly 6 to 36 months. What the research found in general, with its limitations: Public clonotypes were rare and either shrank or stayed stable during treatment, and the rise in clonality at ibrutinib response reflected expansion of private clonotypes. Sampling times were not matched between sustained-remission and progressing patients, and lymph node repertoires were not studied. At baseline, clonality was higher than in age-matched healthy donors and showed a strong correlation with circulating CD8+ T-cell counts. Clonality rose at ibrutinib response, remained stable during sustained remission, and dropped back toward baseline at progression.

On a MiSeq, deep resolution sequencing aimed for a depth between 1 in 1 million and 1 in 200,000 T cells, with each clonotype covered approximately 10x on average. TCR beta libraries were generated with the immunoSEQ hsTCRB Kit. The study's processing was this. ImmunoSEQ Data Assistant and ImmunoSEQ Analyzer were used for data analysis, and V, D and J genes were assigned according to IMGT definitions. Clonality, which ranges from 0 to 1, was calculated as one minus the normalized Shannon entropy of productive rearrangement frequencies. Public clonotype analysis was restricted to overrepresented clonotypes comprising at least 0.05% of each patient's repertoire. About twelve repertoires from age-matched healthy donors, obtained from immuneACCESS, served as clonality controls. TCRdb holds this immuneACCESS table with in-frame rearrangements only. Some clones are missing; in checked studies, unresolved V genes explain under half, and the rest has no known cause. The V and J calls and the clone size are those of that table, but D and trimming were determined from the DNA. This sample is represented by approximately 74,000 clones; more than 75% of them were singletons. The top ten constitute approximately 7.7% of the sample.

The CDR3 spans 15 residues, from the cysteine through the phenylalanine. The only DNA kept is the CDR3, 45 bases in frame from the first base. Looking up the germline V gene (reference sequence) yields CDR1 SEHNR and CDR2 FQNEAQ. V drops 0 bases and J drops 2 bases, leaving 9 bases in between. Worth noting for this clone: Its recognized antigen is unknown. No base qualities exist here, and no much larger clone lies one base off it.

According to the study, the label for this sample's time point signals: progressive disease on ibrutinib. For TCR beta library preparation, approximately 2 micrograms of genomic DNA were isolated from cryopreserved PBMCs. Longitudinal blood samples from CLL patients receiving ibrutinib monotherapy were subjected to high-throughput TCR beta sequencing. The patients took part in an open-label, single-center phase 2 trial of ibrutinib monotherapy. The chain joins TRBV7-9 to TRBJ2-3, with the D gene not clear enough to name. Here the sequenced sample was PBMCs, taken at disease progression, from a patient treated with ibrutinib. The receptor comes from a human donor with chronic lymphocytic leukemia. In nucleotides, the sequence is TGTGCCAGCAGCTTAGCGGCCAGCCTCACAGATACGCAGTATTTT. This is translated as CASSLAASLTDTQYF.